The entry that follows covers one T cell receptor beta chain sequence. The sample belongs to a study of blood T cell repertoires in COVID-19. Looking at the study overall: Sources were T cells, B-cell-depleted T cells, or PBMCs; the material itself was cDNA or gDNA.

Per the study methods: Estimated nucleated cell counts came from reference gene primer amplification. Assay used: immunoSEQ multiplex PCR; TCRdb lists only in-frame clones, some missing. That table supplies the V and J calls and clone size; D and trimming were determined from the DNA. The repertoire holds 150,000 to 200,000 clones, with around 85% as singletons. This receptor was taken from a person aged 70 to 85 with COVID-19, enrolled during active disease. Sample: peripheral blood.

The CDR3 DNA is TGTGCCAGCAGCGTACTTCCCAGGTCAGATACGCAGTATTTT. This gives the protein CASSVLPRSDTQYF. The chain uses TRBV9 and TRBJ2-3, with D unclear. The germline V gene has CDR1 SGDLS and CDR2 YYNGEE. The CDR3 contains 14 residues. V was clipped by 1 base and J by 4 bases, with 10 bases between them.